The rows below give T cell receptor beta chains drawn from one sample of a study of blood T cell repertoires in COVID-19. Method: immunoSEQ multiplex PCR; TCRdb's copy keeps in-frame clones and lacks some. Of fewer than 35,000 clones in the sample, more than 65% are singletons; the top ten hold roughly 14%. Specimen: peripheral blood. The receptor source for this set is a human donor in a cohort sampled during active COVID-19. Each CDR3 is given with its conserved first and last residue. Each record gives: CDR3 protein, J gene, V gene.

CDR3 protein: CAISESTRRISYEQYF
J gene: TRBJ2-7
V gene: TRBV10-3

CDR3 protein: CASSRTSGYNEQFF
J gene: TRBJ2-1
V gene: TRBV3-1/TRBV3-2

CDR3 protein: CASRPVGVSYGYTF
J gene: TRBJ1-2
V gene: TRBV6-5

CDR3 protein: CASSLCPAGLELDTQYF
J gene: TRBJ2-3
V gene: TRBV3-1/TRBV3-2

CDR3 protein: CASSPGLLRADTQYF
J gene: TRBJ2-3
V gene: TRBV18

CDR3 protein: CASSGRDGLSYEQYF
J gene: TRBJ2-7
V gene: TRBV7-9

CDR3 protein: CASSPLAGSYNEQFF
J gene: TRBJ2-1
V gene: TRBV18

CDR3 protein: CALTVDRGSGNTIYF
J gene: TRBJ1-3
V gene: TRBV11-2

CDR3 protein: CASSRTGRAGANVLTF
J gene: TRBJ2-6
V gene: TRBV7-3

CDR3 protein: CASSRGLGDTDTQYF
J gene: TRBJ2-3
V gene: TRBV7-7

CDR3 protein: CATSLDTEAFF
J gene: TRBJ1-1
V gene: TRBV10-3

CDR3 protein: CASSPGQPHQETQYF
J gene: TRBJ2-5
V gene: TRBV18

CDR3 protein: CASSDRGYSNQPQHF
J gene: TRBJ1-5
V gene: TRBV6-1

CDR3 protein: CASSLGVNYGYTF
J gene: TRBJ1-2
V gene: TRBV7-2

CDR3 protein: CASTITTGVGNSPLHF
J gene: TRBJ1-6
V gene: TRBV6-6

CDR3 protein: CASSDSLSGGAGETQYF
J gene: TRBJ2-5
V gene: TRBV7-2

CDR3 protein: CASSQDWRQGGTNEKLFF
J gene: TRBJ1-4
V gene: TRBV3-1/TRBV3-2

CDR3 protein: CASRPGQIGYTF
J gene: TRBJ1-2
V gene: TRBV28

CDR3 protein: CASSSEAQGQNIQYF
J gene: TRBJ2-4
V gene: TRBV13

CDR3 protein: CASSPRGGAGGHETQYF
J gene: TRBJ2-5
V gene: TRBV9

CDR3 protein: CASSLSLWRTASGGKLFF
J gene: TRBJ1-4
V gene: TRBV7-7

CDR3 protein: CASADRGNYNEQFF
J gene: TRBJ2-1
V gene: TRBV19

CDR3 protein: CASSLKDRGITDTQYF
J gene: TRBJ2-3
V gene: TRBV18

CDR3 protein: CASSSEGSSYNEQFF
J gene: TRBJ2-1
V gene: TRBV28

CDR3 protein: CASSLGRGLDGEKLFF
J gene: TRBJ1-4
V gene: TRBV5-5

CDR3 protein: CASSLIARAYNSPLHF
J gene: TRBJ1-6
V gene: TRBV27

CDR3 protein: CAYRRGNTEAFF
J gene: TRBJ1-1
V gene: TRBV30

CDR3 protein: CASSQDYGTSTDTQYF
J gene: TRBJ2-3
V gene: TRBV3-1/TRBV3-2

CDR3 protein: CASWGRRKNTEAFF
J gene: TRBJ1-1
V gene: TRBV3-1/TRBV3-2

CDR3 protein: CATSDPGTGLNEQFF
J gene: TRBJ2-1
V gene: TRBV24-1

CDR3 protein: CASGLGHRGKQGYTF
J gene: TRBJ1-2
V gene: TRBV12-5